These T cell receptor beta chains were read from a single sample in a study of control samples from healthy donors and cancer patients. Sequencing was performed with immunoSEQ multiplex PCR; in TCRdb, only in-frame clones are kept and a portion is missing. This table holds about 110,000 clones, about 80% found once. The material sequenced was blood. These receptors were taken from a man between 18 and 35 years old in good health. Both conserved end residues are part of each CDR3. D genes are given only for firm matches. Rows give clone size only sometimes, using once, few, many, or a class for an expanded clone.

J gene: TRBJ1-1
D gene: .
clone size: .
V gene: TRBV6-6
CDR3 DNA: TGTGCCAGCAGTCAAGCAGATGGACAGAACACTGAAGCTTTCTTT
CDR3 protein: CASSQADGQNTEAFF

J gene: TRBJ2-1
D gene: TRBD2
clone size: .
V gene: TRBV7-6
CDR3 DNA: TGTGCCAGCAGCACGAGACGGCGGGGGGCCTACAATGAGCAGTTCTTC
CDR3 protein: CASSTRRRGAYNEQFF

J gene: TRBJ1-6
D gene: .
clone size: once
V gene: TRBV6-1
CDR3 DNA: TGTGCCAGCAGTGAACATCAGTTTATGAATTCACCCCTCCACTTT
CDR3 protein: CASSEHQFMNSPLHF

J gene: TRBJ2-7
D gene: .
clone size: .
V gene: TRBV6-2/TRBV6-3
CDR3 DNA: TGTGCCAGCAGCCCAAGCGGCAGGGGTGGGTACGAGCAGTACTTC
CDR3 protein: CASSPSGRGGYEQYF

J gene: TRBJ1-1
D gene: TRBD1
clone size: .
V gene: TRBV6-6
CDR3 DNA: TGTGCCAGCAGTCGCCAGACAGGGGGTGTGAACACTGAAGCTTTCTTT
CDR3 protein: CASSRQTGGVNTEAFF

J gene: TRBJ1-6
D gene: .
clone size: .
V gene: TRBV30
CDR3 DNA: TGTGCCTGCCTTGGAAGAGGGGAGTCCTATAATTCACCCCTCCACTTT
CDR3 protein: CACLGRGESYNSPLHF

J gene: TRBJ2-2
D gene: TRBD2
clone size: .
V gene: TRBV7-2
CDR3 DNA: TGTGCCAGCAGCACAAACACCGGGGGGGCTGGCACCGGGGAGCTGTTTTTT
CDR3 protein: CASSTNTGGAGTGELFF

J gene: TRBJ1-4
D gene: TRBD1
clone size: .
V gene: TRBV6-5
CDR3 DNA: TGTGCCAGCAGGCCTCCGGGACAGGCCTATGAAAAACTGTTTTTT
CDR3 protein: CASRPPGQAYEKLFF

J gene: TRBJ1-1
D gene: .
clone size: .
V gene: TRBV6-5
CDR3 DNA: TGTGCCAGCAGTTTCGTCCCAACAATAACTTTCTTT
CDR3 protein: CASSFVPTITFF

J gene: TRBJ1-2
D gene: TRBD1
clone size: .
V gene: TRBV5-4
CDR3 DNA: TGTGCCAGCAGCGATAAAAGGGCAGGGGGTCCCTATGGCTACACCTTC
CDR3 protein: CASSDKRAGGPYGYTF

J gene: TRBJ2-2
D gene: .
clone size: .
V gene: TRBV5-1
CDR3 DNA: TGCGCCAGCAGCTTAGGGGCGAGCGCCGGGGAGCTGTTTTTT
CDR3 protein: CASSLGASAGELFF

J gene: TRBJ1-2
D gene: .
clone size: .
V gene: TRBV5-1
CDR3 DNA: TGCGCCAGCAGCATAGACAGCTATGGCTACACCTTC
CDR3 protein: CASSIDSYGYTF

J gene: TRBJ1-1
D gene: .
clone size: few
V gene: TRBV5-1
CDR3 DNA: TGCGCCAGCAACCCAATCGACAGTACGGGGGCTGAAGCTTTCTTT
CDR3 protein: CASNPIDSTGAEAFF

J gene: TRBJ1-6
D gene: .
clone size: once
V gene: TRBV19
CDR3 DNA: TGTGCCAGTAGTACCTTCTTCACAACCAGGGGCTCATCCCTCCACTTT
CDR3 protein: CASSTFFTTRGSSLHF

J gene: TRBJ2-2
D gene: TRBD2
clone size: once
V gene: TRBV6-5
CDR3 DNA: TGTGCCAGCCACCGGGGGGGGAGCACCGGGGAGCTGTTTTTT
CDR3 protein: CASHRGGSTGELFF

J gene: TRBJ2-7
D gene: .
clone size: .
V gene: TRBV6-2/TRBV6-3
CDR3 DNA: TGTGCCAGCAGTTTATCCGGGCCCGACGAGCAGTACTTC
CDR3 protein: CASSLSGPDEQYF

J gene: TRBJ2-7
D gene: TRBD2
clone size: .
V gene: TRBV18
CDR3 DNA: TGTGCCAGCTCACCACCGGTCATAGCGGGGGGCCACCGGGACTACGAGCAGTACTTC
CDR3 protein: CASSPPVIAGGHRDYEQYF

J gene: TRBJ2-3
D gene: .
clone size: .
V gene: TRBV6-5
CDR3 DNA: TGTGCCAGCACCAAGGGGCACACAGATACGCAGTATTTT
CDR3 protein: CASTKGHTDTQYF

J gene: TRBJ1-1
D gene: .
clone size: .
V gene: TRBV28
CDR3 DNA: TGTGCCAGCAGAAAGGCAGGGGCGCCCACTGAAGCTTTCTTT
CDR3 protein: CASRKAGAPTEAFF

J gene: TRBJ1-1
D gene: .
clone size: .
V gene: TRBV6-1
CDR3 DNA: TGTGCCAGCAGTGATCAGGGGTTAAACACTGAAGCTTTCTTT
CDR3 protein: CASSDQGLNTEAFF

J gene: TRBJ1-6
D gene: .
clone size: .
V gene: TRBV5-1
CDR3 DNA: TGCGCCAGCAGCTTCGGGGCGGGTTCACCCCTCCACTTT
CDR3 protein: CASSFGAGSPLHF

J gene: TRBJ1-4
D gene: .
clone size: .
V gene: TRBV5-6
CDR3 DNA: TGTGCCAGCAGCTTGAAACGCCAGAAAAATGAAAAACTGTTTTTT
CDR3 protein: CASSLKRQKNEKLFF

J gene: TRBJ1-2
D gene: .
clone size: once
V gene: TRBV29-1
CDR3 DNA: TGCAGCGTTGAAGATGAGGCGAAGGCGTATGGCTACACCTTC
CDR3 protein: CSVEDEAKAYGYTF

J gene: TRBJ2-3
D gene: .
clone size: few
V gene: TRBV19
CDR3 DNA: TGTGCCAGTAGTATTCCCAACCGGGCAGATACGCAGTATTTT
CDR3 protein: CASSIPNRADTQYF

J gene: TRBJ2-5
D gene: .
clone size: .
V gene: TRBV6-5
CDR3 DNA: TGTGCCAGCAGTTACTCCTCGGCAGGGAGAAAGACCCAGTACTTC
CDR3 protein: CASSYSSAGRKTQYF

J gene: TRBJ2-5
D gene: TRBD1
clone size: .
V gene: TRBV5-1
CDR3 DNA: TGCGCCAGCAGCTTTACGGACAGGTGGGAGACCCAGTACTTC
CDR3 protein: CASSFTDRWETQYF